This T cell receptor beta chain was documented in a study of blood T cells in healthy people across ages. The study, taken as a whole, reports: A greater number of naive CD4+ cells and higher diversity distinguished long-lived donors from aged donors. Diversity was estimated from one million T cells, and these estimates were considered underestimates.

The germline gives CDR1 MRHNA, CDR2 SNTAGT. With V trimmed by 7 bases and J by 6 bases, 8 bases remained unmatched. This CDR3 is 15 amino acids long. Primers used in a second PCR of about 7 to 11 cycles were a sample-barcoded 5' primer and a J-beta primer mix. Each of the cDNA molecules was tagged by a template-switch adaptor with 12 random nucleotides. Each single sample gave us at least 2.5 million CDR3-containing paired-end reads. MiXCR, applied by TCRdb to the 5' RACE reads, yields one record per CDR3 protein. The sample records about 650,000 distinct CDR3 sequences, under 65% being singletons. At least ten counts were recorded for this clonotype. What it recognizes is unknown.

The V gene is TRBV6-4, the J gene TRBJ2-7; 14 bases line up with TRBD2. The TCR was taken from an elderly woman in good health. The specimen was blood. This CDR3 reads CASIYLGTSGSEQYF. Written as DNA, the CDR3 is TGTGCCAGCATTTACCTAGGGACTAGCGGGAGCGAGCAGTACTTC.